Presented here are 6 T cell receptor beta chains from one specimen sequenced in a study of blood T cell repertoires in COVID-19. Only in-frame clones appear in the TCRdb table, and some are missing; sequencing was by immunoSEQ multiplex PCR. There are about 220,000 clones in the sample; about 85% occur only once, and 20% lies in the top ten. What was sequenced was peripheral blood. The receptors here all came from a man aged 25 to 45 with active or convalescent COVID-19.

The chain couples TRBV6-5 to TRBJ2-3; D ambiguous. CDR1 and CDR2 (germline): MNHEY, SVGAGI. V was shortened by 4 bases and J by 6 bases, with 8 bases between the two germline ends. This CDR3 has 12 residues. In DNA form, the CDR3 reads TGTGCCAGCAGTTCCGCCGGGGATACGCAGTATTTT. The encoded protein is CASSSAGDTQYF.

The table lists this clone with a count of one. The rearrangement uses TRBV6-5 and TRBJ1-1; no reliable D call. This CDR3 is built from 14 residues. Per germline, CDR1 MNHEY and CDR2 SVGAGI. Trimming took off 7 bases at V and 0 bases at J, with 12 bases between the two ends. The CDR3: CASTVGDLNTEAFF. In nucleotides, the CDR3 is TGTGCCAGCACCGTAGGAGATTTGAACACTGAAGCTTTCTTT.

This clone came up a few times. This chain connects TRBV6-2 or TRBV6-3 to TRBJ2-7; the D is unclear. The germline V and J ends were trimmed by 4 bases and 2 bases, with 12 bases remaining between them. Germline lookup yields CDR1 MNHEY and CDR2 SVGEGT. The CDR3 has 14 amino acids. The CDR3 DNA is TGTGCCAGCAGTTCCGCAGTATCCACCTACGAGCAGTACTTC. Its protein product is CASSSAVSTYEQYF.

The rearrangement joins TRBV4-3 to TRBJ2-3; 8 nucleotides agree with TRBD1. Germline CDR1 is LGHNA and CDR2 is YSLEER. This CDR3 has 17 amino acids. J gave up 8 bases and V 0 bases, and 13 bases lay outside the gene matches. CDR3 amino acids: CASSQDWTGTLTGTQYF. The CDR3 nucleotides read TGCGCCAGCAGCCAAGATTGGACAGGGACCCTGACGGGTACGCAGTATTTT.

This clone occurred a few times. The V call is TRBV19, the J call TRBJ2-3, with D possibly being TRBD2 (5 bases). V was shortened by 3 bases and J by 5 bases, with 24 bases between the two germline ends. The CDR3 consists of 18 residues. Germline CDR1 reads LNHDA; CDR2 reads SQIVND (reference sequence). The CDR3 sequence: CASSIGGNMVSTRDTQYF. The CDR3, as DNA: TGTGCCAGTAGTATCGGAGGCAATATGGTCTCCACAAGAGATACGCAGTATTTT.

The V call is TRBV10-3, the J call TRBJ2-5; 7 bases match TRBD1. Trimming cost V 2 bases and J 5 bases; bases outside gene matches: 5. CDR1 and CDR2 (germline): ENHRY, SYGVKD. This CDR3 has 14 amino acids. CDR3 loop: CAISERTGAETQYF. The CDR3, as DNA: TGTGCCATCAGTGAGAGGACAGGCGCCGAGACCCAGTACTTC.